The next 16 T cell receptor beta chains were all read from a single sample in a study of cytomegalovirus exposure and HLA in healthy donors (dated by TCRdb to about 2017). The library was prepared using the immunoSEQ multiplex PCR assay. For the multiplex PCR, a mixture combining 60 forward primers for TCR Vbeta segments and 13 reverse primers for TCR Jbeta segments was used. The immuneACCESS repertoire file appears here via TCRdb, limited to in-frame rearrangements. These files lack a portion of the clones; in checked studies, under half of the deficit traces to unresolved V genes, and the cause of the others is not known. Across this sample there are 150,000 or so clones, with roughly 79% seen only once. The ten largest clones add up to 1% of the sample. Material for sequencing was PBMCs. Receptors originate from a middle-aged woman in good health and CMV-seronegative.

The chain links TRBV5-1 to TRBJ2-3; 9 positions agree with TRBD1. Germline CDR1 reads SGHRS; CDR2 reads YFSETQ. This CDR3 contains 14 residues. V was pared by 4 bases and J by 3 bases, with 3 bases of the junction left unmatched. The CDR3 reads CASSVDRGTDTQYF. The CDR3 coding sequence is TGCGCCAGCAGCGTGGACAGGGGAACAGATACGCAGTATTTT.

The chain couples TRBV30 to TRBJ1-4; 7 bases align to TRBD1. The germline CDR1 and CDR2 sequences are GTSNPN and SVGIG (reference sequence). V lost 0 bases, J lost 8 bases, and 3 bases stayed unmatched. The CDR3 length is 13 residues. DNA of the CDR3: TGTGCCTGGAGTGTGACAGGGAAGGAAAAACTGTTTTTT. Amino acids: CAWSVTGKEKLFF.

This chain links TRBV7-9 with TRBJ2-2, with 11 bases lining up with TRBD1. The CDR3 is made up of 18 amino acids. Unmatched junction bases numbered 12, after V lost 7 bases and J lost 2 bases. CDR1 and CDR2 from the germline V gene are SEHNR and FQNEAQ (reference sequence). Written as DNA, the CDR3 is TGTGCCAGCAAGAGGGGACAGGGGGATTTGACAAACACCGGGGAGCTGTTTTTT. It codes for CASKRGQGDLTNTGELFF.

The DNA for the CDR3 is TGCGCCAGCAAATGGACTAGCGGCGGGACAGATACGCAGTATTTT. This encodes CASKWTSGGTDTQYF. This chain links TRBV5-1 with TRBJ2-3; TRBD2 matches 10 bases. The germline V gene has CDR1 SGHRS and CDR2 YFSETQ. Losses at the gene ends were 6 bases for V and 3 bases for J; bases not matched to a gene: 7. The CDR3 runs 15 residues.

The chain has TRBV27 and TRBJ2-6, with 13 positions matching TRBD2. Germline CDR1 and CDR2: MNHEY and SMNVEV (reference sequence). After removal of 5 bases from V and 3 bases from J, the junction contained 7 bases not matched to a gene. The CDR3 loop spans 18 amino acids. CDR3 coding DNA: TGTGCCAGCAGTCGAGGACTAGCGGGAGTTTATGGGGCCAACGTCCTGACTTTC. This encodes CASSRGLAGVYGANVLTF.

V usage is TRBV7-9 and J usage is TRBJ2-7; 12 bases match TRBD1. Germline CDR1 reads SEHNR; CDR2 reads FQNEAQ (reference sequence). The CDR3 runs to 16 residues. V shed 4 bases and J 4 bases; nucleotides not matched to a gene: 8. The CDR3 DNA sequence: TGTGCCAGCAGCTCTACCGGGACAGGGGGCCGATACGAGCAGTACTTC. As protein: CASSSTGTGGRYEQYF.

This sequence joins TRBV6-1 and TRBJ1-1; D call uncertain. Trimming cost V 7 bases and J 7 bases, with 4 bases left between them. CDR1 and CDR2 from the germline V gene are MNHNS and SASEGT. The CDR3 runs 9 residues. CDR3 coding DNA: TGTGCCAGCATTATTGAAGCTTTCTTT. Translation gives CASIIEAFF.

This clone was observed once. The chain combines TRBV25-1 with TRBJ1-2, with D maybe TRBD1 (5 bases). Germline V gene data show CDR1 as MGHDK and CDR2 as SYGVNS. Trimming removed 6 bases at V and 4 bases at J, with 12 bases between. The CDR3 consists of 13 residues. The CDR3 DNA sequence: TGTGCCAGCAGCGAAGGCAGGGTCTATGGCTACACCTTC. Protein sequence: CASSEGRVYGYTF.

The chain recombines TRBV5-1 with TRBJ2-3, with 9 bases lining up with TRBD2. V trimming: 8 bases; J trimming: 0 bases; junction bases outside the gene matches: 10. This CDR3 has 16 amino acids. Germline V lookup: CDR1 SGHRS, CDR2 YFSETQ. The CDR3 DNA sequence: TGCGCCAGTCGACTAGCGGACGGCCCTAGCACAGATACGCAGTATTTT. This sequence encodes CASRLADGPSTDTQYF.

The rearrangement links TRBV5-1 to TRBJ1-5, with TRBD1 matching over 8 bases. CDR1 is SGHRS and CDR2 is YFSETQ in the germline V gene. The J segment lost 7 bases and the V segment lost 0 bases, leaving 6 bases of the junction unmatched. The CDR3 loop spans 15 amino acids. The CDR3 region is CASSLAGGQGQPQHF. DNA of the CDR3: TGCGCCAGCAGCTTGGCAGGGGGCCAAGGGCAGCCCCAGCATTTT.

V is TRBV5-8 and J is TRBJ2-2; D is unresolved. Trimming cost V 6 bases and J 8 bases, with 8 bases left between them. Germline loops: CDR1 SGHTS, CDR2 YDEGEE. This CDR3 spans 11 amino acids. Here the CDR3 DNA reads TGTGCCAGCACCTATGTAGGGGAGCTGTTTTTT. This translates into CASTYVGELFF.

The V and J genes are TRBV28 and TRBJ2-1, with TRBD2 identical over 9 bases. J lost 6 bases, V lost 5 bases, and 14 bases had no gene match. This CDR3 has 17 amino acids. The V gene's germline CDR1 is MDHEN and CDR2 SYDVKM. CDR3 sequence (DNA): TGTGCCAGCAGTCTCATCCTAGGGACTAGCTCCGCCAATGAGCAGTTCTTC. This codes for CASSLILGTSSANEQFF.

The chain uses TRBV5-4 and TRBJ1-1; a possible D gene is TRBD1 (6 bases). The V and J ends lost 5 bases and 0 bases respectively, with 14 bases between them. The germline gives CDR1 SGHNT, CDR2 YYREEE (reference sequence). The CDR3 is 15 residues long. CDR3 sequence: CASRISGQLNTEAFF. In DNA, the CDR3 is TGTGCCAGCAGGATTTCGGGACAATTGAACACTGAAGCTTTCTTT.

This clone has more than one count but fewer than ten. The J gene is TRBJ2-7, the V gene TRBV5-4, with TRBD1 as a possible D gene (5 bases). The CDR3 sequence is 14 residues long. The V end was cut by 3 bases, the J end by 5 bases, with 15 bases between. Germline-derived CDR1 and CDR2 are SGHNT and YYREEE (reference sequence). The CDR3 is CASSSQGKFDEQYF. The CDR3 DNA reads TGTGCCAGCAGCTCGCAGGGAAAGTTTGACGAGCAGTACTTC.

This clone was seen a single time. This chain links TRBV6-5 with TRBJ2-7, with TRBD1 as a possible D gene (6 bases). This CDR3 has 14 residues. V shed 5 bases and J shed 0 bases, with 11 bases lying between them. Germline CDR1 and CDR2: MNHEY and SVGAGI. The DNA for the CDR3 is TGTGCCAGCAGTAGAAAGGGGGACTCCTACGAGCAGTACTTC. Protein: CASSRKGDSYEQYF.

This chain uses TRBV5-1 with TRBJ2-5, with 8 positions matching TRBD1. With V trimmed by 2 bases and J by 2 bases, 2 bases remained unmatched. Looked up from germline, CDR1 is SGHRS and CDR2 is YFSETQ. The CDR3 loop spans 14 amino acids. The CDR3 sequence: CASSFGQGQETQYF. CDR3 sequence (DNA): TGCGCCAGCAGCTTCGGACAGGGACAAGAGACCCAGTACTTC. The full variable domain, completed using reference TRBV5-1 and TRBJ2-5, is KAGVTQTPRYLIKTRGQQVTLSCSPISGHRSVSWYQQTPGQGLQFLFEYFSETQRNKGNFPGRFSGRQFSNSRSEMNVSTLELGDSALYLCASSFGQGQETQYFGPGTRLLVL.